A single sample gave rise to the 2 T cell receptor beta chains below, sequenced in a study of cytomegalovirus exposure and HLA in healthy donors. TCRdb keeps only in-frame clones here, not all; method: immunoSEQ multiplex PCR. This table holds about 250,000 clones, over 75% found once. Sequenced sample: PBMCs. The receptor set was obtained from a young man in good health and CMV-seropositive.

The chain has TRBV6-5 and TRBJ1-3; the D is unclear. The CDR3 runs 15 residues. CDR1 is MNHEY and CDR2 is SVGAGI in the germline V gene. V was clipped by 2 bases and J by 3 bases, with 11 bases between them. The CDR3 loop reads CASSYAGRGGNTIYF. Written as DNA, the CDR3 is TGTGCCAGCAGTTACGCGGGCCGGGGTGGAAACACCATATATTTT.

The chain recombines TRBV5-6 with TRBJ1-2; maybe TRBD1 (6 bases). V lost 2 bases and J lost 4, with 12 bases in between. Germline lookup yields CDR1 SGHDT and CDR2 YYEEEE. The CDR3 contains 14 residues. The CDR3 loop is CASSFLQGGYGYTF. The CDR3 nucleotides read TGTGCCAGCAGCTTCCTACAGGGAGGCTATGGCTACACCTTC.